This is a list of T cell receptor beta chains from one sample in a study of blood T cell repertoires in COVID-19. Clones were sequenced by immunoSEQ multiplex PCR, and TCRdb holds only the in-frame ones, with some missing. The data contain about 160,000 clones, approximately 80% of them singletons. The material sequenced was PBMCs or T cells enriched from blood (not recorded which). These TCRs come from a woman aged 55-69 years who had recovered from COVID-19. The CDR3 runs from the conserved cysteine through the conserved F or W. Each record gives: D gene, clone size, J gene, V gene, CDR3 protein, CDR3 DNA. The D gene is left open where the match is weak. Clone size is shown for a subset of rows, as once, few, many or a class of expanded clone.

D gene: .; clone size: .; J gene: TRBJ1-1; V gene: TRBV5-1; CDR3 protein: CASSLRGLNTEAFF; CDR3 DNA: TGCGCCAGCAGCTTGCGGGGGTTGAACACTGAAGCTTTCTTT
D gene: .; clone size: .; J gene: TRBJ2-2; V gene: TRBV4-1; CDR3 protein: CASSQGTQAGELFF; CDR3 DNA: TGCGCCAGCAGCCAAGGCACACAGGCCGGGGAGCTGTTTTTT
D gene: TRBD1; clone size: .; J gene: TRBJ1-3; V gene: TRBV19; CDR3 protein: CASTHSGTGGSGNTIYF; CDR3 DNA: TGTGCCAGTACCCATAGCGGGACAGGGGGCTCTGGAAACACCATATATTTT
D gene: TRBD1; clone size: .; J gene: TRBJ2-2; V gene: TRBV7-2; CDR3 protein: CASRTGETGELFF; CDR3 DNA: TGTGCCAGCAGGACAGGGGAAACCGGGGAGCTGTTTTTT
D gene: TRBD1; clone size: many; J gene: TRBJ2-6; V gene: TRBV7-2; CDR3 protein: CASSFGDRGYSGANVLTF; CDR3 DNA: TGTGCCAGCAGCTTCGGGGACAGGGGATACTCTGGGGCCAACGTCCTGACTTTC
D gene: .; clone size: .; J gene: TRBJ1-1; V gene: TRBV25-1; CDR3 protein: CASRTTGNTEAFF; CDR3 DNA: TGTGCCAGCAGGACCACAGGGAATACTGAAGCTTTCTTT
D gene: .; clone size: .; J gene: TRBJ2-3; V gene: TRBV2; CDR3 protein: CASTANRAGTDTQYF; CDR3 DNA: TGTGCCAGCACCGCCAACAGGGCAGGGACAGATACGCAGTATTTT
D gene: .; clone size: .; J gene: TRBJ2-7; V gene: TRBV5-4; CDR3 protein: CASSLLLSVGGPDEQYF; CDR3 DNA: TGTGCCAGCAGCTTGCTCCTCTCGGTGGGAGGACCCGACGAGCAGTACTTC
D gene: .; clone size: .; J gene: TRBJ2-1; V gene: TRBV9; CDR3 protein: CASSVVGSEQFF; CDR3 DNA: TGTGCCAGCAGCGTAGTGGGCAGTGAGCAGTTCTTC
D gene: TRBD1; clone size: .; J gene: TRBJ1-5; V gene: TRBV5-6; CDR3 protein: CASSALGTGLGNQPQHF; CDR3 DNA: TGTGCCAGCAGCGCCTTGGGGACAGGCCTGGGCAATCAGCCCCAGCATTTT
D gene: .; clone size: .; J gene: TRBJ1-1; V gene: TRBV20-1; CDR3 protein: CRVRRGTEAFF; CDR3 DNA: TGCAGGGTACGGAGGGGCACTGAAGCTTTCTTT
D gene: .; clone size: .; J gene: TRBJ1-2; V gene: TRBV27; CDR3 protein: CASRMKTGNGYTF; CDR3 DNA: TGTGCCAGCAGAATGAAAACAGGGAATGGCTACACCTTC
D gene: .; clone size: .; J gene: TRBJ2-3; V gene: TRBV10-1; CDR3 protein: CASSEVRQMADTQYF; CDR3 DNA: TGCGCCAGCAGTGAGGTCAGGCAAATGGCCGATACGCAGTATTTT
D gene: TRBD1; clone size: .; J gene: TRBJ2-5; V gene: TRBV28; CDR3 protein: CASSPPGQGARETQYF; CDR3 DNA: TGTGCCAGCAGTCCCCCCGGACAGGGGGCACGAGAGACCCAGTACTTC
D gene: .; clone size: .; J gene: TRBJ2-3; V gene: TRBV24-1; CDR3 protein: CATRLRSTQYF; CDR3 DNA: TGTGCCACCCGTCTTAGATCAACGCAGTATTTT
D gene: TRBD2; clone size: .; J gene: TRBJ2-5; V gene: TRBV25-1; CDR3 protein: CASSAPGLANTQYF; CDR3 DNA: TGTGCCAGCAGTGCCCCGGGACTAGCCAATACCCAGTACTTC
D gene: .; clone size: .; J gene: TRBJ1-2; V gene: TRBV5-1; CDR3 protein: CASTPRGEDVYGYTF; CDR3 DNA: TGCGCCAGCACCCCCCGTGGCGAGGATGTCTATGGCTACACCTTC
D gene: .; clone size: .; J gene: TRBJ1-2; V gene: TRBV14; CDR3 protein: CASSQTGYGYTF; CDR3 DNA: TGTGCCAGCAGCCAAACAGGGTATGGCTACACCTTC
D gene: TRBD2; clone size: few; J gene: TRBJ2-4; V gene: TRBV19; CDR3 protein: CASSMVRGGENIQYF; CDR3 DNA: TGTGCCAGTAGTATGGTGCGGGGGGGCGAGAACATTCAGTACTTC
D gene: TRBD2; clone size: .; J gene: TRBJ2-3; V gene: TRBV7-2; CDR3 protein: CASSLALAGGPDTQYF; CDR3 DNA: TGTGCCAGCAGCTTAGCACTAGCGGGGGGCCCAGATACGCAGTATTTT
D gene: .; clone size: .; J gene: TRBJ1-5; V gene: TRBV19; CDR3 protein: CASSDRGGLYSNQPQHF; CDR3 DNA: TGTGCCAGTAGTGACCGTGGCGGCCTATATAGCAATCAGCCCCAGCATTTT
D gene: .; clone size: few; J gene: TRBJ1-4; V gene: TRBV2; CDR3 protein: CASRWDNRNEKLFF; CDR3 DNA: TGTGCCAGCAGATGGGACAATAGGAATGAAAAACTGTTTTTT
D gene: .; clone size: .; J gene: TRBJ2-4; V gene: TRBV5-5; CDR3 protein: CASSLGGLAKNIQYF; CDR3 DNA: TGTGCCAGCAGCTTAGGGGGTCTAGCCAAAAACATTCAGTACTTC
D gene: .; clone size: .; J gene: TRBJ1-1; V gene: TRBV3-1/TRBV3-2; CDR3 protein: CASTSGGGKEAFF; CDR3 DNA: TGTGCCAGCACTAGTGGGGGGGGCAAAGAAGCTTTCTTT
D gene: TRBD2; clone size: few; J gene: TRBJ2-3; V gene: TRBV10-1; CDR3 protein: CASRTSGDTQYF; CDR3 DNA: TGCGCCAGCAGGACTAGCGGGGATACGCAGTATTTT
D gene: TRBD1; clone size: .; J gene: TRBJ1-5; V gene: TRBV6-5; CDR3 protein: CASRTLGQGESQHF; CDR3 DNA: TGTGCCAGCAGGACCCTAGGACAGGGAGAAAGCCAGCATTTT
D gene: TRBD1; clone size: .; J gene: TRBJ1-1; V gene: TRBV19; CDR3 protein: CASSIGRTGWSQGAEAFF; CDR3 DNA: TGTGCCAGTAGTATAGGGCGGACAGGGTGGAGTCAGGGGGCTGAAGCTTTCTTT
D gene: TRBD1; clone size: .; J gene: TRBJ2-3; V gene: TRBV5-4; CDR3 protein: CASSLFWTGSSDTQYF; CDR3 DNA: TGTGCCAGCAGCTTGTTTTGGACAGGGTCCTCAGATACGCAGTATTTT